A selection of T cell receptor beta chains follows, all from one sample in a study of cytomegalovirus exposure and HLA in healthy donors. The table came from immunoSEQ multiplex PCR; TCRdb's copy has only in-frame clones and leaves some out. The sample consists of about 60,000 clones, 95% of them appearing once. Sequencing was done on a sample of PBMCs. The receptors derive from a woman aged 18-30 years in good health and CMV-seropositive. Each CDR3 is given without its conserved first and last residue. Only some rows state a clone size, as once, few, many or a class for expanded clones.

cdr3_length clone_size j_call v_call cdr3_aa
13 - TRBJ2-1 TRBV9 ASSPRRSSYNEQF
11 - TRBJ2-7 TRBV15 ATSSPVTEEQY
13 - TRBJ2-1 TRBV19 ASNPTVTSYNEQF
13 - TRBJ1-1 TRBV6-5 ASSYGTGAITEAF
12 - TRBJ2-1 TRBV4-3 ASSQDGGRDEQF
12 - TRBJ2-3 TRBV7-2 ASSKEVNTDTQY
13 once TRBJ2-1 TRBV5-4 ASSLGQGGYNEQF
13 - TRBJ2-7 TRBV6-1 ASSLTIPVTYEQY
12 - TRBJ1-2 TRBV25-1 ASSENLEDYGYT
11 few TRBJ1-5 TRBV19 ASSIDQQDSQH
13 - TRBJ1-5 TRBV6-1 ASSGGQAPNQPQH
15 - TRBJ1-1 TRBV4-1 ASSQGRGTAMNTEAF
13 - TRBJ1-4 TRBV6-5 ASTTIRQGNEKLF
11 - TRBJ2-7 TRBV9 ASSGRLAGEQY
12 - TRBJ2-2 TRBV6-5 ASRPAERSGELF
13 - TRBJ2-3 TRBV7-2 ASSRGTPPADTQY
13 - TRBJ2-7 TRBV2 ASSLRRTGGSEQY
13 - TRBJ1-1 TRBV5-1 ASSAWDRVNTEAF
13 - TRBJ2-3 TRBV7-9 ASSLLAGVADTQY
15 - TRBJ2-2 TRBV5-1 ASSLGPAGGETGELF
12 once TRBJ2-7 TRBV29-1 SVDKQPHSYEQY
11 - TRBJ1-1 TRBV27 ASSWTGNTEAF
10 - TRBJ2-5 TRBV2 AWVGPGETQY
10 - TRBJ2-7 TRBV6-6 ASRDFPYEQY
11 - TRBJ1-5 TRBV10-1 ASSTGLGQPQH
12 - TRBJ2-4 TRBV11-1 ASRYTGQENIQY
12 - TRBJ2-2 TRBV19 ASSRQRDTGELF
12 - TRBJ2-7 TRBV9 ASSVALASYEQY
13 - TRBJ2-1 TRBV14 ASSQDRVAEDAVF
11 - TRBJ1-6 TRBV2 ASMGRRNSPLH
13 - TRBJ1-2 TRBV4-2 ASSQDPRVDYGYT
11 - TRBJ1-3 TRBV10-3 AISDLSGNTIY
13 - TRBJ2-7 TRBV18 ASSPTTGSTYEQY
10 few TRBJ2-5 TRBV29-1 SVLLGAETQY
12 - TRBJ1-2 TRBV6-7 ASSYGDRGPGYT
11 - TRBJ1-1 TRBV5-1 ASYGTGGTEAF
13 once TRBJ2-5 TRBV14 ASSQDRGSQETQY
16 once TRBJ1-2 TRBV28 ASATSQGLPTTNYGYT
13 once TRBJ2-7 TRBV7-6 ASSLARAQEAEQY
11 - TRBJ2-3 TRBV7-6 ASSRRQDATQY
10 - TRBJ2-5 TRBV30 AWGLGGKTQY
13 - TRBJ2-6 TRBV15 ATSSNRAGANVLT
18 - TRBJ1-5 TRBV5-8 ASRLTQGTGGFVGNQPQH
10 - TRBJ2-2 TRBV27 ASSPQGAELF
10 - TRBJ2-7 TRBV2 ASKRAAYEQY
15 - TRBJ1-2 TRBV18 ASSPQDRGKQYYGYT
15 - TRBJ1-1 TRBV7-9 ASSLLAPRSRPTEAF
11 - TRBJ2-7 TRBV27 ASSFLPSYEQY
14 - TRBJ2-7 TRBV7-2 ASRGKGDRFTYEQY
14 - TRBJ2-1 TRBV4-1 ASSQDSTSGRVEQF
13 - TRBJ1-1 TRBV10-3 AIREPGQGNTEAF
13 - TRBJ1-2 TRBV28 ASSSRQGALRGYT
14 - TRBJ2-7 TRBV4-2 ASSQEGQGSPYEQY
10 once TRBJ1-1 TRBV28 ASGLGRTEAF
14 - TRBJ2-1 TRBV9 ASSVAYRGPYNEQF
11 once TRBJ1-2 TRBV28 ASLATGGRGYT
15 - TRBJ2-3 TRBV27 ASSSQGWGSSPNTQY
7 - TRBJ2-1 TRBV20-1 SASREQF
9 few TRBJ2-7 TRBV2 ASSGRDRTY
13 - TRBJ2-7 TRBV19 ASSKGLAGVYEQY